The 26 T cell receptor beta chains in this list originate from one sample, sequenced in a study of STAT5B mutations in CD4+ large granular lymphocyte leukemia. Assay used: immunoSEQ multiplex PCR; TCRdb lists only in-frame clones, some missing. The sample has 30,000 to 35,000 clones, about 91% seen once; the top ten hold roughly 0.95%. Source material: CD4+ T cells from blood buffy coats. The source of these receptors is a human donor in good health.

This rearrangement joins TRBV30 to TRBJ2-1; no clear D gene. Germline V gives CDR1 GTSNPN, CDR2 SVGIG (reference sequence). Trimming took 5 bases from V and 1 from J, leaving 9 bases between them. The CDR3 has 13 residues. This CDR3 reads CAWSRASYNEQFF. Here the CDR3 DNA reads TGTGCCTGGTCTCGGGCGTCCTACAATGAGCAGTTCTTC.

The rearrangement joins TRBV19 to TRBJ1-2; TRBD1 aligns across 7 bases. The CDR3 length is 14 residues. The germline V gene has CDR1 LNHDA and CDR2 SQIVND (reference sequence). V lost 6 bases, J lost 2 bases, and 6 bases stayed unmatched. This CDR3 is CASSGQARNYGYTF. CDR3 DNA: TGTGCCAGTAGCGGACAGGCGCGCAACTATGGCTACACCTTC.

This chain connects TRBV7-9 to TRBJ2-1, with 10 bases identical to TRBD2. The CDR3 spans 13 residues. Germline V CDR1 and CDR2: SEHNR, FQNEAQ (reference sequence). V gave up 8 bases and J gave up 8 bases; unmatched junction bases: 6. The CDR3 loop reads CASQGLAFDEQFF. The DNA of the CDR3 is TGTGCCAGCCAGGGACTAGCGTTCGATGAGCAGTTCTTC.

This clone showed up just a few times. V and J are TRBV18 and TRBJ1-2; 10 nucleotides agree with TRBD1. Germline V CDR1 and CDR2: KGHSH, LQKENI. The CDR3 is 16 amino acids. Trimming at V came to 5 bases and at J to 8 bases, leaving 14 bases not matched to a gene. The CDR3 region has the DNA TGTGCCAGCTCATCCCGTGGAGGACAGGGGGGAAGGGGCTACACCTTC. The encoded protein is CASSSRGGQGGRGYTF.

This chain uses TRBV2 with TRBJ2-5; maybe TRBD2 (6 bases). The V end was cut by 6 bases, the J end by 5 bases, with 10 bases between. Germline assignment: CDR1 SNHLY and CDR2 FYNNEI. The CDR3 length is 12 residues. The CDR3 is CASSLGRETQYF. For the CDR3, the DNA is TGTGCCAGCAGCTTAGGGAGGGAGACCCAGTACTTC.

This clone was recorded once. This chain joins TRBV7-9 and TRBJ2-5, with 7 bases identical to TRBD2. With V trimmed by 5 bases and J by 3 bases, 9 bases remained unmatched. The CDR3 length is 15 residues. Per germline, CDR1 SEHNR and CDR2 FQNEAQ (reference sequence). The CDR3 DNA is TGTGCCAGCAGCCCTCCTGGCGGGAGTAAAGAGACCCAGTACTTC. Its translation is CASSPPGGSKETQYF.

The chain carries TRBV19 and TRBJ1-4; perhaps TRBD1 as D (5 bases). V was clipped by 9 bases and J by 4 bases, with 18 bases between them. CDR3 length: 15 amino acids. Germline values: CDR1 LNHDA, CDR2 SQIVND (reference sequence). Here the CDR3 DNA reads TGTGCCAGCCATTATGGCGCGGGACTTAATGAAAAACTGTTTTTT. Encoded protein: CASHYGAGLNEKLFF.

The genes are TRBV10-3 and TRBJ2-3, with D tentatively TRBD2 (6 bases). This CDR3 spans 15 amino acids. Germline CDR1 and CDR2: ENHRY and SYGVKD. Trimming took off 3 bases at V and 6 bases at J, with 16 bases between the two ends. CDR3 nucleotides: TGTGCCATCAGTGAAATCGCTAGCGAGAAGGATACGCAGTATTTT. Its translation is CAISEIASEKDTQYF.

Written as DNA, the CDR3 is TGTGCCAGCAGCCCGAGTGGGGCAGGGGGCGTTGGGGGCTATGGCTACACCTTC. It specifies CASSPSGAGGVGGYGYTF. The chain has TRBV7-2 and TRBJ1-2; 8 bases agree with TRBD1. From germline, CDR1 is SGHTA and CDR2 FQGNSA. This CDR3 region has 18 residues. After removal of 5 bases from V and 4 bases from J, the junction contained 18 bases not matched to a gene.

The chain couples TRBV2 to TRBJ1-1, with D maybe TRBD1 (5 bases). The V end was cut by 2 bases, the J end by 2 bases, with 12 bases between. Germline CDR1 reads SNHLY; CDR2 reads FYNNEI. This CDR3 comprises 15 residues. CDR3 in DNA: TGTGCCAGCAGTGAACCCAGACAGATAAACACTGAAGCTTTCTTT. It codes for CASSEPRQINTEAFF.

DNA for the CDR3: TGTGCCAGCAGTTACTATCCGGGACGGCCCTACGAGCAGTACTTC. Amino acid sequence: CASSYYPGRPYEQYF. The genes are TRBV6-5 and TRBJ2-7, with D perhaps being TRBD1 or TRBD2 (5 bases each). There are 15 residues in the CDR3. Trimming cost V 1 base and J 2 bases, with 12 bases left between them. In germline, CDR1 is MNHEY, CDR2 SVGAGI.

The chain couples TRBV6-5 to TRBJ2-5; 11 nucleotides match TRBD2. The germline V gene has CDR1 MNHEY and CDR2 SVGAGI. Losses at the gene ends were 4 bases for V and 9 bases for J; bases not matched to a gene: 13. CDR3 length: 16 amino acids. The CDR3 spells CASSSTGTSGPGAQYF. In DNA, the CDR3 is TGTGCCAGCAGTTCCACCGGGACTAGCGGACCTGGGGCCCAGTACTTC.

This chain joins TRBV6-5 and TRBJ2-5; D remains ambiguous. The CDR3 consists of 15 residues. CDR1 and CDR2 from the germline V gene are MNHEY and SVGAGI. Trimming removed 6 bases from V and 6 bases from J, with 20 bases in between. CDR3 DNA: TGTGCCAGCAGCCGAACGTCTGGGGTAGGGAAGACCCAGTACTTC. Translating gives CASSRTSGVGKTQYF.

The rearrangement joins TRBV6-4 to TRBJ1-2, with D perhaps TRBD1 (6 bases). Germline CDR1 is MRHNA and CDR2 is SNTAGT. The CDR3 runs to 14 residues. Trimming took off 3 bases at V and 7 bases at J, with 15 bases between the two ends. In DNA, the CDR3 is TGTGCCAGCAGTGAGCTAGGGGGATCGGGTGGCTACACCTTC. Translating gives CASSELGGSGGYTF.

J is TRBJ1-3 and V is TRBV4-1, with D uncertain. Germline V gene lookup returns CDR1 MGHRA and CDR2 YSYEKL. The CDR3 is 16 residues long. The V gene lost 1 base and the J gene lost 0 bases, with 10 bases spanning the gap. The CDR3: CASSQVPGVSGNTIYF. The CDR3 coding sequence is TGCGCCAGCAGCCAAGTTCCCGGAGTCTCTGGAAACACCATATATTTT.

The chain employs TRBV5-1 and TRBJ2-6, with 14 bases that match TRBD2. V lost 0 bases and J lost 2; bases outside the gene matches: 4. The CDR3 contains 19 residues. Germline CDR1 and CDR2: SGHRS and YFSETQ. The chain's CDR3 is CASSLEGTSGSAGANVLTF. The DNA of the CDR3 is TGCGCCAGCAGCTTGGAGGGGACTAGCGGGAGTGCTGGGGCCAACGTCCTGACTTTC.

V gene TRBV9 combines with J gene TRBJ2-2; 10 bases align to TRBD2. The V segment lost 4 bases and the J segment 6 bases; nucleotides outside the gene matches: 6. CDR1 and CDR2 from the germline V gene are SGDLS and YYNGEE. There are 15 residues in the CDR3. CDR3 nucleotide sequence: TGTGCCAGCAGCCCGCTAGCGGGAGTGTCCGGGGAGCTGTTTTTT. Translated, it gives CASSPLAGVSGELFF.

This chain joins TRBV5-1 and TRBJ2-3; TRBD1 matches at 7 bases. V lost 2 bases, J lost 1 base, and 4 bases stayed unmatched. The CDR3 contains 15 residues. Germline CDR1 is SGHRS and CDR2 is YFSETQ. DNA for the CDR3: TGCGCCAGCAGCTTAATGACAGGGCGCACAGATACGCAGTATTTT. Protein product: CASSLMTGRTDTQYF.

The chain carries TRBV29-1 and TRBJ2-2; 12 bases match TRBD2. V dropped 6 bases and J dropped 5; count of bases not matched to a gene: 10. The CDR3 runs 16 residues. CDR1 SQVTM and CDR2 ANQGSEA come from the germline V gene. CDR3 nucleotide sequence: TGCAGCGTGTATAGGTCCGGGACTAGCGGGACCGGGGAGCTGTTTTTT. Translation gives CSVYRSGTSGTGELFF.

The table lists this clone with a few counts. The rearrangement uses TRBV5-4 and TRBJ2-7; D is undetermined. CDR3 length: 13 amino acids. V lost 0 bases, J lost 3 bases, and 7 bases lay in between. The germline V gene encodes CDR1 SGHNT and CDR2 YYREEE (reference sequence). The CDR3 spells CASSLGNDYEQYF. The DNA for the CDR3 is TGTGCCAGCAGCTTGGGCAATGACTACGAGCAGTACTTC.

The genes are TRBV27 and TRBJ1-6, with no clear D. Trimming stripped 5 bases from V and 11 bases from J, with 13 bases between. This CDR3 is built from 13 residues. In germline, CDR1 is MNHEY, CDR2 SMNVEV (reference sequence). The CDR3 nucleotides are TGTGCCAGCAGTCTAGAGGAGTTCACACCCCTCCACTTT. Translated: CASSLEEFTPLHF.

V and J are TRBV7-9 and TRBJ2-1; 13 positions agree with TRBD2. The germline gives CDR1 SEHNR, CDR2 FQNEAQ (reference sequence). The CDR3 runs 18 residues. V gave up 6 bases and J gave up 3 bases; unmatched junction bases: 11. The CDR3 DNA sequence: TGTGCCAGCAGTCGCCTACTAGCGGGGGGGCCGGGCTACAATGAGCAGTTCTTC. It specifies CASSRLLAGGPGYNEQFF.

This sequence joins TRBV19 and TRBJ2-1; 11 nucleotides align to TRBD2. With 1 base clipped from V and 7 bases from J, the junction kept 9 bases outside the gene matches. Germline-derived CDR1 and CDR2 are LNHDA and SQIVND (reference sequence). The CDR3 sequence is 17 residues long. The CDR3 DNA reads as TGTGCCAGTAGTATAGTTAGCGGGGGGGCAGGTCGAAATGAGCAGTTCTTC. It translates to CASSIVSGGAGRNEQFF. The variable domain in full, with the rest retrieved from reference TRBV19 and TRBJ2-1, is DGGITQSPKYLFRKEGQNVTLSCEQNLNHDAMYWYRQDPGQGLRLIYYSQIVNDFQKGDIAEGYSVSREKKESFPLTVTSAQKNPTAFYLCASSIVSGGAGRNEQFFGPGTRLTVL.

Of note for this clone: Additional DNA sequences in this sample encode the identical CDR3. The chain carries TRBV2 and TRBJ2-2; TRBD2 agrees at 9 bases. V lost 6 bases and J lost 4; bases outside the gene matches: 0. Germline V lookup: CDR1 SNHLY, CDR2 FYNNEI. The CDR3 extends over 13 amino acids. Written as DNA, the CDR3 is TGTGCCAGCAGGCGGGGGGGCACCGGGGAGCTGTTTTTT. This codes for CASRRGGTGELFF.

This clone has a single count. The chain joins TRBV6-6 to TRBJ1-2; no definite D call. With 7 bases removed from V and 0 bases from J, the gap between germline ends came to 9 bases. The CDR3 runs to 13 residues. From germline, CDR1 is MNHNY and CDR2 SVGAGI (reference sequence). The CDR3, as DNA: TGTGCCAGCACTATAAGGGCTAACTATGGCTACACCTTC. Translating it yields CASTIRANYGYTF.

The CDR3 protein is CASSQGAAGQETQYF. The DNA of the CDR3 is TGCGCCAGCAGCCAAGGGGCGGCGGGTCAAGAGACCCAGTACTTC. The chain combines TRBV4-3 with TRBJ2-5; the D gene is possibly TRBD2 (5 bases). The CDR3 runs to 15 residues. Per germline, CDR1 LGHNA and CDR2 YSLEER. Trimming took off 1 base at V and 2 bases at J, with 11 bases between the two ends.